This T cell receptor beta chain was sequenced during a study of T cells in Graves' hyperthyroidism and ophthalmopathy. The TCR beta CDR3 regions underwent amplification using RNA transcripts as the source. HTBI primers were the set used in a first-round RT-PCR of the TCR CDR3. Each CDR3 protein is one row after TCRdb ran MiXCR on the multiplex PCR reads. The sample has 500,000 or so distinct CDR3 sequences, under 20% seen once. This clonotype was counted a few times. Material: blood. This TCR derives from a woman between 18 and 29 years old with Graves' ophthalmopathy.

The CDR3 here is CSVETGTGGNEQYF. The CDR3 DNA follows: TGCAGCGTTGAAACCGGGACAGGGGGCAACGAGCAGTACTTC. The chain couples TRBV29-1 to TRBJ2-7; TRBD1 matches at 12 bases. CDR1 is SQVTM and CDR2 is ANQGSEA in the germline V gene. The trim removed 2 bases at V and 5 bases at J, leaving 4 bases unmatched. CDR3 length: 14 residues.